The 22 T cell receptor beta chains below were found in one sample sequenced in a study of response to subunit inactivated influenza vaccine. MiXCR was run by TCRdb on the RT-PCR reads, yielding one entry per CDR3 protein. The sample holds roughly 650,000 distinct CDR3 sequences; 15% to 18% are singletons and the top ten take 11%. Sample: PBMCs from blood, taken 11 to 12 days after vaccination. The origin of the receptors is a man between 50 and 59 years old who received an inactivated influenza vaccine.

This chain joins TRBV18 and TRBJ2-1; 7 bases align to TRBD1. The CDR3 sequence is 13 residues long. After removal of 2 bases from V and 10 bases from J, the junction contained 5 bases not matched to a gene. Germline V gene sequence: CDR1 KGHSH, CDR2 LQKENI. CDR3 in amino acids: CASSPSGGSEQFF. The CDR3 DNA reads TGTGCCAGCTCACCATCAGGGGGTTCGGAGCAGTTCTTC.

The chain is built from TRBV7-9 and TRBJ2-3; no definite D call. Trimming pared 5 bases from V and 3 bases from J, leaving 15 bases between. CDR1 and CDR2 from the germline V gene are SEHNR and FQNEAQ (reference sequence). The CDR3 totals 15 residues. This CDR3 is CASSPRAALTDTQYF. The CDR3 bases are TGTGCCAGCAGCCCGCGAGCAGCATTAACAGATACGCAGTATTTT.

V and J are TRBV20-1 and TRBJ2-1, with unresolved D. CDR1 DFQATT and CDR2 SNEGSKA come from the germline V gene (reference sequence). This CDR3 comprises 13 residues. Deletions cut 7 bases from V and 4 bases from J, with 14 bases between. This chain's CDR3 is CSGRLNIYNEQFF. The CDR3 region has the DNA TGCAGTGGGCGCCTAAACATTTACAATGAGCAGTTCTTC.

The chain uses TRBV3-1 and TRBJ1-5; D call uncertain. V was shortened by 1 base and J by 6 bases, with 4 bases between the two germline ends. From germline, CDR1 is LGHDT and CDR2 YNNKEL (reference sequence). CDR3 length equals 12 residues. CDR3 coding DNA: TGTGCCAGCAGCCAAGTCCCTCAGCCCCAGCATTTT. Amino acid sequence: CASSQVPQPQHF.

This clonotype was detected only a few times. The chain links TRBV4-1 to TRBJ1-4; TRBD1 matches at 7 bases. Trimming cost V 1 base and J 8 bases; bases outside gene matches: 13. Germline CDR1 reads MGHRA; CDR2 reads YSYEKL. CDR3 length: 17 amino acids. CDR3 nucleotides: TGCGCCAGCAGCCAAGCGCCGCGACAGGGATGGGGCGAAAAACTGTTTTTT. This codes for CASSQAPRQGWGEKLFF.

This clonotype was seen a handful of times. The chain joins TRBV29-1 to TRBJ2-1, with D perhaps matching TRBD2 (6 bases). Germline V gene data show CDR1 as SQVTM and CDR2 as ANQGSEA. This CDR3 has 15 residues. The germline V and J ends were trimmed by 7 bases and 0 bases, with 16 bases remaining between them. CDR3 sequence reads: CSALPGLSSYNEQFF. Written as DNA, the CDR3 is TGCAGCGCCCTGCCGGGACTGAGCTCCTACAATGAGCAGTTCTTC.

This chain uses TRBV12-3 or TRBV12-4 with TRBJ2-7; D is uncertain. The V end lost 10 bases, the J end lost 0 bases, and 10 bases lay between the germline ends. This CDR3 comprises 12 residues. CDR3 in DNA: TGTGCCACCGGTTGGGGCTCCTACGAGCAGTACTTC. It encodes CATGWGSYEQYF.

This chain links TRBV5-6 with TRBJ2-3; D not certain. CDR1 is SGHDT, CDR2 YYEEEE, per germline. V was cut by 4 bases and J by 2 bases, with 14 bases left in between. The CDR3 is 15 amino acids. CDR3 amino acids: CASSPSPGNTDTQYF. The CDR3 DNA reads TGTGCCAGCAGCCCATCGCCCGGAAACACAGATACGCAGTATTTT.

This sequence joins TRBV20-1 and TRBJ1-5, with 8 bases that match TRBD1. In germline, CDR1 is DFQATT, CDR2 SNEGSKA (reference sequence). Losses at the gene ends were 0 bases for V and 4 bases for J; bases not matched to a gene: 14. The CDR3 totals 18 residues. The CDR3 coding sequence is TGCAGTGCTAGAGAAAAAACAGGCGGACAGGGCCTAAATCAGCCCCAGCATTTT. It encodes CSAREKTGGQGLNQPQHF.

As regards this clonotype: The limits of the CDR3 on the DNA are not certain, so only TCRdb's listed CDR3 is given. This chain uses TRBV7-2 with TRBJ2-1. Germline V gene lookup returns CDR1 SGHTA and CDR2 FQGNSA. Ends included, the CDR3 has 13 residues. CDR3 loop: CASSFFGEMRDCF.

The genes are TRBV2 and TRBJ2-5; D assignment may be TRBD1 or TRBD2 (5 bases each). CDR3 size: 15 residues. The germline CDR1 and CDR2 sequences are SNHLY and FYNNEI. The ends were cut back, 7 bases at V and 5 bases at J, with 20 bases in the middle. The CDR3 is CASTKGGGFGETQYF. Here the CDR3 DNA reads TGTGCCAGCACGAAGGGTGGGGGATTCGGGGAGACCCAGTACTTC.

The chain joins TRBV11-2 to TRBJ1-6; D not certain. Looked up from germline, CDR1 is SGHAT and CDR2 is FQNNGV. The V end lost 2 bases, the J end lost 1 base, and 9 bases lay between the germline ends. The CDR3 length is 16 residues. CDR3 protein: CASSLITRSYNSPLHF. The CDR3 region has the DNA TGTGCCAGCAGCTTAATTACAAGGTCCTATAATTCACCCCTCCACTTT.

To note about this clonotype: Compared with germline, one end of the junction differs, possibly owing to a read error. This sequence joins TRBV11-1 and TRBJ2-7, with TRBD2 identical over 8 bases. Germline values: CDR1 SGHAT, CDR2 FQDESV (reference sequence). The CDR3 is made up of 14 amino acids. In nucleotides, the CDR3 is TGTGCCAGCAGCCTAGCGGGTCGCCCCTACGAGCAGTACTTC. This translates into CASSLAGRPYEQYF.

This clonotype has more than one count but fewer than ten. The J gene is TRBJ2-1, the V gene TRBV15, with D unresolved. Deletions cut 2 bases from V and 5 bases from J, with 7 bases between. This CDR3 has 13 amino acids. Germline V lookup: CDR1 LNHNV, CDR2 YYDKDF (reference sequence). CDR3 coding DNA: TGTGCCACCAGCAGAACCAGCAACAATGAGCAGTTCTTC. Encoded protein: CATSRTSNNEQFF. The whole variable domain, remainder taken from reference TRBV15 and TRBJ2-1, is DAMVIQNPRYQVTQFGKPVTLSCSQTLNHNVMYWYQQKSSQAPKLLFHYYDKDFNNEADTPDNFQSRRPNTSFCFLDIRSPGLGDTAMYLCATSRTSNNEQFFGPGTRLTVL.

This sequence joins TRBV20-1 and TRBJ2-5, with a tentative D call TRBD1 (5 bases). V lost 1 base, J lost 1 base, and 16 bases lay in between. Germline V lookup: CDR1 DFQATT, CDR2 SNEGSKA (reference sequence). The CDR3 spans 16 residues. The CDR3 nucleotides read TGCAGTGCTAGAGGCTTTACGTGGGGCCTCCAAGAGACCCAGTACTTC. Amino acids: CSARGFTWGLQETQYF.

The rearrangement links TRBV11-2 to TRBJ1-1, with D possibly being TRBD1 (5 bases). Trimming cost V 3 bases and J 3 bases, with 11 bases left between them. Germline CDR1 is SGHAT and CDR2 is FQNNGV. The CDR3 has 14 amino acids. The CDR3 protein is CASSFTRGDTEAFF. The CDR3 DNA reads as TGTGCCAGCAGCTTTACGCGAGGGGACACTGAAGCTTTCTTT.

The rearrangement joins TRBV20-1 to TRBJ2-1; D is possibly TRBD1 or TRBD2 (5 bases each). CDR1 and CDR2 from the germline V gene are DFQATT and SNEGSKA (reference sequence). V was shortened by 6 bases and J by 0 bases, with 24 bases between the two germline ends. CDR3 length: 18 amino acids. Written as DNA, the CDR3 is TGCAGTGCAGACTCCGGGGCCCTTAGCGAGAGCTCCTACAATGAGCAGTTCTTC. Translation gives CSADSGALSESSYNEQFF.

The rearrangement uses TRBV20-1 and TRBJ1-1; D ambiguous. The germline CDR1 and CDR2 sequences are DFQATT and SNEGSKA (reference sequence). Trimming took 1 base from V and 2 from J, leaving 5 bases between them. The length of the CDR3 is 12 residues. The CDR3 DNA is TGCAGTGCTAGAGGGGAAAACACTGAAGCTTTCTTT. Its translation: CSARGENTEAFF.

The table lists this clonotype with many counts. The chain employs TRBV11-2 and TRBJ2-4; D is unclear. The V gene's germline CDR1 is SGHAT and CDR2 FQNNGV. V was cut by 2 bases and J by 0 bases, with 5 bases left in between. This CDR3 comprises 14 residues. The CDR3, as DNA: TGTGCCAGCAGCTTAACCGAAGCCAAAAACATTCAGTACTTC. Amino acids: CASSLTEAKNIQYF.

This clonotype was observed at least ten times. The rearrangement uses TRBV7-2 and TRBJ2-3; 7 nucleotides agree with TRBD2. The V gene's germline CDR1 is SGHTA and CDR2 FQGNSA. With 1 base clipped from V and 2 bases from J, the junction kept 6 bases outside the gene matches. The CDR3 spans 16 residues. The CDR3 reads CASSLGTSWNTDTQYF. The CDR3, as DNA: TGTGCCAGCAGCTTAGGGACTAGTTGGAACACAGATACGCAGTATTTT.

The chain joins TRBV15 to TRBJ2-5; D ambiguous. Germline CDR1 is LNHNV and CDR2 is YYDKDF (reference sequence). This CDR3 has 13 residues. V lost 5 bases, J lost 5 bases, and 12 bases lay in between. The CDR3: CATSPWEGETQYF. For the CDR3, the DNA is TGTGCCACCAGCCCCTGGGAAGGGGAGACCCAGTACTTC. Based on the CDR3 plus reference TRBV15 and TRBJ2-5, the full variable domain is DAMVIQNPRYQVTQFGKPVTLSCSQTLNHNVMYWYQQKSSQAPKLLFHYYDKDFNNEADTPDNFQSRRPNTSFCFLDIRSPGLGDTAMYLCATSPWEGETQYFGPGTRLLVL.

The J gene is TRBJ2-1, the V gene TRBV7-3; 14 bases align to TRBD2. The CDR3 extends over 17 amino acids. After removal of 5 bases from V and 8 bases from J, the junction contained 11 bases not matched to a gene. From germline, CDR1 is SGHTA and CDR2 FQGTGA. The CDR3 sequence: CASSTNRGLAGGDEQFF. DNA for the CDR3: TGTGCCAGCAGCACAAACCGAGGACTAGCGGGAGGCGATGAGCAGTTCTTC.